This T cell receptor (beta chain) derives from a study of T cell repertoires in cytomegalovirus infection. Study-wide context: Matching HLA type, along with CMV infection, was indicated by public TCR beta signatures. Study results and limitations: The cumulative frequency of public TCR beta families identified carriers of CMV plus the relevant HLA. Across the ex vivo response, the dominant clonotypes were HLA-C-restricted CMV-specific TCR beta clonotypes.

The V gene's germline CDR1 is KGHDR and CDR2 SFDVKD. The V and J ends lost 7 bases and 3 bases, in that order; junction bases with no gene match: 4. CDR3 length: 14 amino acids. At least ten counts were recorded for this clonotype. Its antigen is unknown. One entry per CDR3 protein results from TCRdb running MiXCR on the reads. The sample lists roughly 78,000 distinct CDR3 sequences, around 40% occurring once. The sequence was collected from a human donor in good health (CMV status not recorded). Some clones in this sample may be carry-over from other donors' samples. This rearrangement joins TRBV24-1 to TRBJ2-2, with TRBD1 matching over 7 bases. This specimen was CD8+ T cells from cultured PBMCs, taken from culture after CMV antigen stimulation. Here the CDR3 DNA reads TGTGCCACCAGATCCGGGACAGACACCGGGGAGCTGTTTTTT. Encoded protein: CATRSGTDTGELFF.